This T cell receptor (beta chain) derives from a study of siplizumab effects on memory and regulatory T cells. Remarks on this clone: Antigen unknown.

Notes on the study in general: Memory cells seemed less diverse than naive T cells, which also seemed major contributors to the alloresponse. Researchers could not give a naive or memory phenotype to roughly 75-97% of proliferating CD4+ or CD8+ clones.

Here immunoSEQ multiplex PCR was the method, and the copy in TCRdb shows in-frame clones only, minus some. The sample holds roughly 97,000 clones, nearly 95% seen once. The CDR3 length is 13 residues. From germline, CDR1 is KGHSH and CDR2 LQKENI. Trimming removed 3 bases from V and 17 bases from J; junction bases left unmatched: 9. This sequence was found in a human donor in good health. Source material: Tregs sorted from blood. V usage is TRBV18 and J usage is TRBJ1-6, with TRBD1 matching 8 bases. DNA for the CDR3: TGTGCCAGCTCACCGTCGACAGGGGAGGACATCCACTTT. This encodes CASSPSTGEDIHF.